The 32 T cell receptor beta chains reported below all come from one sample, sequenced in a study of PD-L1 blockade in urothelial cancer. The method was immunoSEQ multiplex PCR; TCRdb's version includes in-frame clones alone and lacks a portion of them. The data contain 50,000 to 65,000 clones, around 82% of them singletons. The sequencing used PBMCs, collected around atezolizumab (anti-PD-L1) treatment. The receptors here all came from a man aged 35 to 55 with urothelial cancer.

This sequence joins TRBV7-9 and TRBJ1-5, with 7 bases matching TRBD1. This CDR3 region has 13 residues. Germline V gene data show CDR1 as SEHNR and CDR2 as FQNEAQ (reference sequence). The trim removed 4 bases at V and 7 bases at J, leaving 4 bases unmatched. CDR3 DNA sequence: TGTGCCAGCAGCTCAGACAGGGTCCAGCCCCAGCATTTT. Protein sequence: CASSSDRVQPQHF. Drawing the rest from reference TRBV7-9 and TRBJ1-5, the complete variable domain is DTGVSQNPRHKITKRGQNVTFRCDPISEHNRLYWYRQTLGQGPEFLTYFQNEAQLEKSRLLSDRFSAERPKGSFSTLEIQRTEQGDSAMYLCASSSDRVQPQHFGDGTRLSIL.

This clone has only one observation. The chain uses TRBV5-6 and TRBJ1-2, with 7 positions matching TRBD1. CDR1 is SGHDT, CDR2 YYEEEE, per germline. The J segment lost 1 base and the V segment lost 8 bases, leaving 8 bases of the junction unmatched. This CDR3 contains 14 residues. The chain's CDR3 is CASAQGGYNYGYTF. For the CDR3, the DNA is TGTGCCAGTGCGCAGGGGGGTTATAACTATGGCTACACCTTC.

The gene calls are TRBV5-1 and TRBJ2-7; D unclear. V gave up 0 bases and J gave up 1 base, with 5 bases separating them. The CDR3 length is 13 residues. Germline loops: CDR1 SGHRS, CDR2 YFSETQ. The DNA of the CDR3 is TGCGCCAGCAGCTTGGCCAGGTCCTACGAGCAGTACTTC. As protein: CASSLARSYEQYF.

The gene calls are TRBV7-9 and TRBJ1-2, with D unclear. The germline gives CDR1 SEHNR, CDR2 FQNEAQ (reference sequence). V was trimmed by 3 bases and J by 7 bases, leaving 12 bases between them. The CDR3 extends over 13 amino acids. The CDR3 DNA reads as TGTGCCAGCAGCTTGTTCGCCTGGCTTGGCTACACCTTC. Protein product: CASSLFAWLGYTF.

This clone was detected only once. V is TRBV19 and J is TRBJ1-4; 7 nucleotides agree with TRBD1. Trimming at V came to 5 bases and at J to 0 bases, leaving 6 bases not matched to a gene. Germline V gene sequence: CDR1 LNHDA, CDR2 SQIVND (reference sequence). CDR3 length: 16 residues. In DNA, the CDR3 is TGTGCCAGTAGTTCGGCGGGGACAGCAACTAATGAAAAACTGTTTTTT. This translates into CASSSAGTATNEKLFF. The full variable domain, completed using reference TRBV19 and TRBJ1-4, is DGGITQSPKYLFRKEGQNVTLSCEQNLNHDAMYWYRQDPGQGLRLIYYSQIVNDFQKGDIAEGYSVSREKKESFPLTVTSAQKNPTAFYLCASSSAGTATNEKLFFGSGTQLSVL.

The chain joins TRBV28 to TRBJ2-7, with D perhaps TRBD1 (5 bases). CDR1 is MDHEN and CDR2 is SYDVKM in the germline V gene. V shed 8 bases and J shed 6 bases, with 8 bases lying between them. This CDR3 is built from 10 residues. CDR3 residues: CASQGSEQYF. CDR3 nucleotide sequence: TGTGCCAGCCAGGGTTCCGAGCAGTACTTC.

This sequence joins TRBV4-1 and TRBJ1-1; D not certain. Germline V gene sequence: CDR1 MGHRA, CDR2 YSYEKL. The CDR3 totals 17 residues. V gave up 4 bases and J gave up 2 bases, with 20 bases separating them. DNA of the CDR3: TGCGCCAGCAGCCCCCGGGCAGGAGGGTGGGGTAACACTGAAGCTTTCTTT. Its protein product is CASSPRAGGWGNTEAFF.

This clone was recorded once. CDR3 amino acids: CASSPFLTGTGQETQYF. For the CDR3, the DNA is TGTGCCAGCTCACCATTCTTGACAGGGACAGGTCAAGAGACCCAGTACTTC. The rearrangement joins TRBV18 to TRBJ2-5; TRBD1 matches at 8 bases. V was pared by 2 bases and J by 2 bases, with 10 bases of the junction left unmatched. CDR3 length equals 17 residues. Germline lookup yields CDR1 KGHSH and CDR2 LQKENI.

The V gene is TRBV15, the J gene TRBJ2-7; the match to TRBD1 covers 7 bases. CDR1 is LNHNV and CDR2 is YYDKDF in the germline V gene (reference sequence). The CDR3 has 18 amino acids. V lost 0 bases to trimming and J lost 2 bases; unmatched junction nucleotides: 13. CDR3 sequence: CATSRDLPQPGQTYEQYF. CDR3 DNA: TGTGCCACCAGCAGAGATCTCCCCCAACCGGGACAGACCTACGAGCAGTACTTC.

The genes are TRBV5-5 and TRBJ1-2; TRBD1 matches 10 bases. In germline, CDR1 is SGHKS, CDR2 YYEKEE (reference sequence). Trimming cost V 4 bases and J 4 bases; bases outside gene matches: 7. CDR3 length equals 15 residues. DNA for the CDR3: TGTGCCAGCAGCGCCGAGACAGGGGGCGCCTATGGCTACACCTTC. Its translation is CASSAETGGAYGYTF.

This chain links TRBV5-6 with TRBJ2-1; tentative D call: TRBD2 (5 bases). The CDR3 length is 16 residues. V lost 0 bases and J 0 bases, leaving 10 bases between the germline ends. Germline V lookup: CDR1 SGHDT, CDR2 YYEEEE. The CDR3 DNA is TGTGCCAGCAGCTTGGAAGCGGCTAGCTCCTACAATGAGCAGTTCTTC. It translates to CASSLEAASSYNEQFF.

The chain recombines TRBV11-3 with TRBJ2-2, with TRBD1 as a possible D gene (5 bases). Trimming removed 5 bases from V and 2 bases from J, with 18 bases in between. The CDR3 has 17 residues. In germline, CDR1 is SGHNT, CDR2 YENEEA. CDR3 loop: CASSRLSAGRNTGELFF. In DNA form, the CDR3 reads TGTGCCAGCAGCCGACTGTCGGCAGGGCGAAACACCGGGGAGCTGTTTTTT.

J is TRBJ2-6 and V is TRBV19; D ambiguous. Trimming removed 5 bases from V and 1 base from J, with 9 bases in between. This CDR3 contains 15 residues. CDR1 and CDR2 (germline): LNHDA, SQIVND (reference sequence). CDR3 loop: CASSSRGSGANVLTF. DNA for the CDR3: TGTGCCAGTAGTTCTCGAGGTTCTGGGGCCAACGTCCTGACTTTC.

The chain couples TRBV18 to TRBJ1-3; D uncertain. Germline CDR1 and CDR2: KGHSH and LQKENI. V was pared by 3 bases and J by 0 bases, with 15 bases between. The CDR3 has 17 amino acids. CDR3 nucleotide sequence: TGTGCCAGCTCACCTTCCCTTGGAACAGCCTCTGGAAACACCATATATTTT. Protein: CASSPSLGTASGNTIYF.

CDR3 nucleotide sequence: TGTGCCAGCAGCCAAGACATTTCCACAGATACGCAGTATTTT. Translating it yields CASSQDISTDTQYF. The chain employs TRBV5-6 and TRBJ2-3; unclear D gene. This CDR3 is built from 14 residues. V was trimmed by 4 bases and J by 2 bases, leaving 11 bases between them. Germline V gene sequence: CDR1 SGHDT, CDR2 YYEEEE.

Only a few counts were recorded for this clone. The chain carries TRBV10-2 and TRBJ2-7; D call uncertain. The ends were cut back, 3 bases at V and 5 bases at J, with 5 bases in the middle. Germline assignment: CDR1 WSHSY and CDR2 SAAADI. The CDR3 extends over 11 amino acids. CDR3 amino acids: CASSEPDEQYF. The DNA of the CDR3 is TGCGCCAGCAGTGAACCAGACGAGCAGTACTTC.

The chain employs TRBV30 and TRBJ2-5; D is unresolved. Per germline, CDR1 GTSNPN and CDR2 SVGIG (reference sequence). This CDR3 has 10 amino acids. The CDR3 DNA reads TGTGCTTGCGCCGGGGAGACCCAGTACTTC. Translated, it gives CACAGETQYF.

The CDR3 nucleotides are TGTGCCAGCACCGGAGTTAGTGGCTATGGCTACACCTTC. The encoded protein is CASTGVSGYGYTF. This chain uses TRBV11-2 with TRBJ1-2; the D is unclear. Germline loops: CDR1 SGHAT, CDR2 FQNNGV. With 7 bases removed from V and 4 bases from J, the gap between germline ends came to 13 bases. The CDR3 length is 13 residues. The whole variable domain, filled in from reference TRBV11-2 and TRBJ1-2, reads EAGVAQSPRYKIIEKRQSVAFWCNPISGHATLYWYQQILGQGPKLLIQFQNNGVVDDSQLPKDRFSAERLKGVDSTLKIQPAKLEDSAVYLCASTGVSGYGYTFGSGTRLTVV.

The genes are TRBV28 and TRBJ2-2, with D perhaps matching TRBD2 (6 bases). Trimming left V 5 bases short and J 6 bases short, with 16 bases between. Germline CDR1 reads MDHEN; CDR2 reads SYDVKM. The CDR3 totals 15 residues. The CDR3 sequence is CASSPGGAHAGELFF. The CDR3 nucleotides read TGTGCCAGCAGTCCCGGCGGGGCCCATGCCGGGGAGCTGTTTTTT.

In this sample, this clone turned up a few times. The rearrangement joins TRBV19 to TRBJ1-4; a possible D gene is TRBD1 (6 bases). Germline CDR1 and CDR2: LNHDA and SQIVND (reference sequence). Trimming removed 3 bases from V and 5 bases from J, with 10 bases in between. CDR3 length: 14 residues. As DNA, the CDR3 is TGTGCCAGTAGTATTAGGACAGAGAATGAAAAACTGTTTTTT. This gives the protein CASSIRTENEKLFF.

The rearrangement links TRBV9 to TRBJ2-2, with 7 bases fitting TRBD2. The CDR3 contains 16 residues. The germline V gene encodes CDR1 SGDLS and CDR2 YYNGEE. V trimming: 1 base; J trimming: 6 bases; junction bases outside the gene matches: 9. CDR3 sequence (DNA): TGTGCCAGCAGCGTATTCACACGGACTAGTGCCGGGGAGCTGTTTTTT. It codes for CASSVFTRTSAGELFF.

The chain carries TRBV7-9 and TRBJ2-5; D is possibly TRBD2 (5 bases). This CDR3 spans 14 amino acids. Per the germline V gene, CDR1 is SEHNR and CDR2 is FQNEAQ (reference sequence). The V end lost 4 bases, the J end lost 5 bases, and 14 bases lay between the germline ends. The CDR3 DNA is TGTGCCAGCAGCTCCAGAGGGTCAATCGAGACCCAGTACTTC. It codes for CASSSRGSIETQYF. Using reference TRBV7-9 and TRBJ2-5 for the parts outside the CDR3, the full variable domain is DTGVSQNPRHKITKRGQNVTFRCDPISEHNRLYWYRQTLGQGPEFLTYFQNEAQLEKSRLLSDRFSAERPKGSFSTLEIQRTEQGDSAMYLCASSSRGSIETQYFGPGTRLLVL.

J is TRBJ2-7 and V is TRBV19, with D possibly being TRBD2 (6 bases). The CDR3 totals 13 residues. V was clipped by 5 bases and J by 5 bases, with 13 bases between them. Germline values: CDR1 LNHDA, CDR2 SQIVND (reference sequence). The CDR3 spells CASSLGGTNEQYF. The CDR3 nucleotides read TGTGCCAGTAGTCTCGGCGGGACCAACGAGCAGTACTTC.

This rearrangement joins TRBV9 to TRBJ1-1; D call uncertain. With 0 bases removed from V and 1 base from J, the gap between germline ends came to 10 bases. Germline CDR1 SGDLS, CDR2 YYNGEE. The CDR3 consists of 15 residues. This CDR3 is CASSVDPRPNTEAFF. The DNA for the CDR3 is TGTGCCAGCAGCGTAGATCCGAGGCCGAACACTGAAGCTTTCTTT. Variable domain in full (rest from reference TRBV9 and TRBJ1-1): DSGVTQTPKHLITATGQRVTLRCSPRSGDLSVYWYQQSLDQGLQFLIQYYNGEERAKGNILERFSAQQFPDLHSELNLSSLELGDSALYFCASSVDPRPNTEAFFGQGTRLTVV.

This chain links TRBV29-1 with TRBJ2-7, with 13 bases aligning to TRBD2. The germline V gene has CDR1 SQVTM and CDR2 ANQGSEA. V lost 4 bases and J lost 5; bases outside the gene matches: 5. This CDR3 comprises 14 residues. The CDR3 is CSVAGLAGWNEQYF. The CDR3 DNA sequence: TGCAGCGTTGCGGGACTAGCGGGATGGAACGAGCAGTACTTC.

The chain uses TRBV28 and TRBJ1-2; D is unresolved. The CDR3 loop spans 14 amino acids. V was clipped by 6 bases and J by 5 bases, with 16 bases between them. From germline, CDR1 is MDHEN and CDR2 SYDVKM. As DNA, the CDR3 is TGTGCCAGCAGCCCCCCAGGCCTACGGTATGGCTACACCTTC. Translation: CASSPPGLRYGYTF.

The chain carries TRBV30 and TRBJ2-1; the match to TRBD2 covers 9 bases. Trimming cost V 2 bases and J 12 bases; bases outside gene matches: 8. Germline V lookup: CDR1 GTSNPN, CDR2 SVGIG (reference sequence). This CDR3 has 13 amino acids. CDR3 nucleotides: TGTGCCTGGAGTCAAGGGACTAGCCTGGGGCAGTTCTTC. Residues: CAWSQGTSLGQFF.

This clone came up a few times. The rearrangement joins TRBV4-1 to TRBJ1-1; the D is unclear. CDR1 and CDR2 from the germline V gene are MGHRA and YSYEKL. V was pared by 2 bases and J by 5 bases, with 9 bases between. The CDR3 runs to 13 residues. CDR3 in amino acids: CASSQQRFTEAFF. CDR3 nucleotide sequence: TGCGCCAGCAGCCAACAGCGGTTTACTGAAGCTTTCTTT.

The chain carries TRBV28 and TRBJ2-7, with 9 bases lining up with TRBD1. Germline V gene lookup returns CDR1 MDHEN and CDR2 SYDVKM. This CDR3 comprises 17 residues. J lost 9 bases, V lost 4 bases, and 19 bases had no gene match. CDR3 region: CASSSLTPGQGRVLQYF. The CDR3 nucleotides are TGTGCCAGCAGTTCATTAACCCCGGGACAGGGAAGGGTTTTGCAGTACTTC.

The rearrangement uses TRBV28 and TRBJ1-2, with D possibly TRBD1 on 6 matching bases. This CDR3 contains 12 residues. From germline, CDR1 is MDHEN and CDR2 SYDVKM. Between the trimmed V and J ends, which lost 4 bases and 8 bases, there was a span of 11 bases. CDR3 loop: CASSSGARGYTF. The CDR3 DNA is TGTGCCAGCAGTTCAGGGGCGAGGGGCTACACCTTC.

This chain uses TRBV28 with TRBJ2-3; possible D gene TRBD1, 6 bases. The CDR3 is 15 amino acids. Per germline, CDR1 MDHEN and CDR2 SYDVKM. Trimming took off 2 bases at V and 1 base at J, with 10 bases between the two ends. The CDR3: CASSLQGKGTDTQYF. The CDR3 DNA sequence: TGTGCCAGCAGTTTACAGGGGAAGGGCACAGATACGCAGTATTTT.

The V gene is TRBV5-5, the J gene TRBJ2-7; 12 nucleotides align to TRBD2. The junction had 5 bases not matched to a gene; V was cut back by 5 bases and J by 2 bases. The CDR3 runs to 15 residues. In germline, CDR1 is SGHKS, CDR2 YYEKEE (reference sequence). CDR3 region: CASSPRLAGAYEQYF. The CDR3 DNA is TGTGCCAGCAGTCCGAGACTAGCGGGAGCCTACGAGCAGTACTTC.